The 25 T cell receptor beta chains in this list originate from one sample, sequenced in a study of shared clonotypes between healthy human individuals. Sequenced by immunoSEQ multiplex PCR; TCRdb stores in-frame clones only, minus some. The sample holds about 330,000 clones, around 86% seen once. The sample was memory CD8+ T cells sorted from blood. Subset denoted: CD45RO+ cells pooled with CCR7-negative TemRA cells. The source of these receptors is a man aged 18 to 29 in good health.

The chain combines TRBV27 with TRBJ1-5; D perhaps matches TRBD1 (5 bases). The CDR3 is 16 amino acids. V was trimmed by 2 bases and J by 3 bases, leaving 14 bases between them. Germline V lookup: CDR1 MNHEY, CDR2 SMNVEV (reference sequence). This CDR3 is CASSLLGARDNQPQHF. The CDR3 nucleotides read TGTGCCAGCAGTTTACTCGGGGCCAGGGACAATCAGCCCCAGCATTTT.

This chain connects TRBV5-1 to TRBJ1-5; 11 bases match TRBD1. V dropped 4 bases and J dropped 6; count of bases not matched to a gene: 12. CDR1 and CDR2 (germline): SGHRS, YFSETQ. The CDR3 runs 17 residues. The CDR3 loop reads CASSSITDRGRFQPQHF. The CDR3 coding sequence is TGCGCCAGCAGCAGCATTACGGACAGGGGGCGATTTCAGCCCCAGCATTTT. The full variable domain, its missing parts supplied by reference TRBV5-1 and TRBJ1-5, is KAGVTQTPRYLIKTRGQQVTLSCSPISGHRSVSWYQQTPGQGLQFLFEYFSETQRNKGNFPGRFSGRQFSNSRSEMNVSTLELGDSALYLCASSSITDRGRFQPQHFGDGTRLSIL.

Concerning this clone itself: Other DNA variants within this sample encode the same CDR3. CDR3 in amino acids: CASSGTGPYEQYF. The CDR3 DNA is TGTGCCAGCAGTGGGACAGGACCCTACGAGCAGTACTTC. The V gene is TRBV2, the J gene TRBJ2-7, with TRBD1 matching over 7 bases. The CDR3 loop spans 13 amino acids. J gave up 2 bases and V 4 bases, and 2 bases lay outside the gene matches. Germline V gives CDR1 SNHLY, CDR2 FYNNEI. Based on the CDR3 plus reference TRBV2 and TRBJ2-7, the full variable domain is EPEVTQTPSHQVTQMGQEVILRCVPISNHLYFYWYRQILGQKVEFLVSFYNNEISEKSEIFDDQFSVERPDGSNFTLKIRSTKLEDSAMYFCASSGTGPYEQYFGPGTRLTVT.

The count of this clone is one. This rearrangement joins TRBV9 to TRBJ2-7, with D perhaps matching TRBD1 or TRBD2 (6 bases each). The CDR3 loop spans 15 amino acids. Germline-derived CDR1 and CDR2 are SGDLS and YYNGEE. Trimming stripped 3 bases from V and 0 bases from J, with 13 bases between. DNA for the CDR3: TGTGCCAGCAGCGAGGGGGGTGCGAGCTCCTACGAGCAGTACTTC. Its protein product is CASSEGGASSYEQYF.

V and J are TRBV27 and TRBJ2-1; 14 bases are shared with TRBD2. The CDR3 is 14 amino acids. The V segment lost 9 bases and the J segment 9 bases; nucleotides outside the gene matches: 7. Germline V gene lookup returns CDR1 MNHEY and CDR2 SMNVEV (reference sequence). The CDR3 DNA is TGTGCCAGTCGACTAGCGGGAGGGTATAGTGAGCAGTTCTTC. Translated, it gives CASRLAGGYSEQFF.

As to this clone: One end of the junction varies from germline; a read error may be responsible. This sequence joins TRBV7-7 and TRBJ2-7; possibly TRBD1 for D (5 bases). CDR1 SSHAT and CDR2 FNYEAQ come from the germline V gene (reference sequence). The CDR3 has 13 residues. This chain's CDR3 is CASSLAPGSEQYF. The CDR3 region has the DNA TGTGCTAGCAGCTTAGCCCCAGGGTCCGAGCAGTACTTC.

In its sample, this clone was seen once. The chain carries TRBV5-1 and TRBJ1-1; D is perhaps TRBD1 (6 bases). Germline CDR1 and CDR2: SGHRS and YFSETQ. The CDR3 has 14 residues. Between the trimmed V and J ends, which lost 4 bases and 4 bases, there was a span of 14 bases. This CDR3 is CASSNGQQLTEAFF. The CDR3 nucleotides are TGCGCCAGCAGCAACGGACAGCAGCTCACTGAAGCTTTCTTT.

This clone was detected only a few times. The chain combines TRBV11-2 with TRBJ1-5; 9 bases fit TRBD1. The CDR3 length is 18 residues. Germline V lookup: CDR1 SGHAT, CDR2 FQNNGV. J lost 1 base, V lost 5 bases, and 12 bases had no gene match. CDR3 sequence (DNA): TGTGCCAGCAGCCCCGGGACAGGGAAGTTCGGCAGCAATCAGCCCCAGCATTTT. Translating gives CASSPGTGKFGSNQPQHF.

V is TRBV9 and J is TRBJ1-1, with TRBD1 identical over 7 bases. The CDR3 totals 15 residues. Trimming at V came to 2 bases and at J to 3 bases, leaving 7 bases not matched to a gene. Germline loops: CDR1 SGDLS, CDR2 YYNGEE. The CDR3 DNA follows: TGTGCCAGCAGCGTTGGAGGGGGCAGAGACACTGAAGCTTTCTTT. Its protein is CASSVGGGRDTEAFF. Variable domain in full (rest from reference TRBV9 and TRBJ1-1): DSGVTQTPKHLITATGQRVTLRCSPRSGDLSVYWYQQSLDQGLQFLIQYYNGEERAKGNILERFSAQQFPDLHSELNLSSLELGDSALYFCASSVGGGRDTEAFFGQGTRLTVV.

This chain uses TRBV2 with TRBJ1-6; D gene uncertain. The CDR3 sequence is 15 residues long. CDR1 is SNHLY, CDR2 FYNNEI, per germline. Trimming removed 6 bases at V and 5 bases at J, with 14 bases between. The CDR3 loop is CASSPDNDDNSPLHF. Written as DNA, the CDR3 is TGTGCCAGCAGCCCAGACAACGATGATAATTCACCCCTCCACTTT.

The rearrangement uses TRBV5-1 and TRBJ2-7; D possibly corresponds to TRBD1 (6 bases). Germline loops: CDR1 SGHRS, CDR2 YFSETQ. The ends were cut back, 0 bases at V and 0 bases at J, with 10 bases in the middle. There are 15 residues in the CDR3. CDR3 region: CASSLGETGSYEQYF. CDR3 bases: TGCGCCAGCAGCTTGGGAGAGACAGGCTCCTACGAGCAGTACTTC.

This chain connects TRBV5-6 to TRBJ2-7; 7 positions match TRBD1. Trimming took 3 bases from V and 3 from J; bases not matched to a gene: 3. This CDR3 has 13 amino acids. Germline CDR1 reads SGHDT; CDR2 reads YYEEEE. CDR3 DNA sequence: TGTGCCAGCAGCTGGGGACAGAACTACGAGCAGTACTTC. It encodes CASSWGQNYEQYF.

This chain uses TRBV2 with TRBJ1-2; D gene unclear. The V end lost 0 bases, the J end lost 4 bases, and 6 bases lay between the germline ends. The CDR3 totals 13 residues. The germline CDR1 and CDR2 sequences are SNHLY and FYNNEI. In nucleotides, the CDR3 is TGTGCCAGCAGTGAAGCAATGCGCTATGGCTACACCTTC. The encoded protein is CASSEAMRYGYTF.

This clone was counted once. The CDR3 sequence is CASSLVTLTAEAEAFF. The CDR3 region has the DNA TGTGCCAGCAGCTTAGTGACTTTAACCGCGGAGGCTGAAGCTTTCTTT. The chain uses TRBV11-2 and TRBJ1-1; no clear D gene. Germline CDR1 reads SGHAT; CDR2 reads FQNNGV. Trimming took off 1 base at V and 6 bases at J, with 18 bases between the two ends. CDR3 length: 16 amino acids.

The V call is TRBV6-5, the J call TRBJ2-5; 7 bases fit TRBD2. The CDR3 runs 14 residues. The germline CDR1 and CDR2 sequences are MNHEY and SVGAGI. Trimming removed 10 bases from V and 5 bases from J; junction bases left unmatched: 13. CDR3: CATRLGGEEETQYF. The CDR3 region has the DNA TGTGCCACCCGACTTGGGGGGGAAGAGGAGACCCAGTACTTC.

The V and J genes are TRBV9 and TRBJ2-7; 8 nucleotides agree with TRBD2. After removal of 3 bases from V and 5 bases from J, the junction contained 10 bases not matched to a gene. CDR1 is SGDLS, CDR2 YYNGEE, per germline. The CDR3 covers 15 residues. DNA for the CDR3: TGTGCCAGCAGCGCCTACGAGCGGGAGTGGGACGAGCAGTACTTC. Amino acid sequence: CASSAYEREWDEQYF.

The V call is TRBV9, the J call TRBJ1-1, with D perhaps matching TRBD1 (6 bases). V was shortened by 3 bases and J by 5 bases, with 20 bases between the two germline ends. The V gene's germline CDR1 is SGDLS and CDR2 YYNGEE. CDR3 length: 16 amino acids. The CDR3 sequence is CASSEFPGAGVTEAFF. CDR3 DNA: TGTGCCAGCAGCGAATTCCCCGGTGCAGGGGTTACTGAAGCTTTCTTT.

This clone was seen once. The chain has TRBV9 and TRBJ2-7, with D tentatively TRBD2 (7 bases). CDR1 and CDR2 (germline): SGDLS, YYNGEE. The CDR3 spans 15 residues. V was clipped by 0 bases and J by 5 bases, with 15 bases between them. The CDR3 DNA is TGTGCCAGCAGCGTAGCTTCGGGGGGCTTAGACGAGCAGTACTTC. It translates to CASSVASGGLDEQYF.

The chain is built from TRBV5-6 and TRBJ2-7, with 9 bases lining up with TRBD1. CDR3 length equals 13 residues. V lost 3 bases to trimming and J lost 5 bases; unmatched junction nucleotides: 3. Germline CDR1 SGHDT, CDR2 YYEEEE. The CDR3 DNA sequence: TGTGCCAGCAGCTGGGGGGACAGGGACGAGCAGTACTTC. This encodes CASSWGDRDEQYF.

This chain joins TRBV25-1 and TRBJ2-4; D is undetermined. With 4 bases removed from V and 2 bases from J, the gap between germline ends came to 0 bases. CDR1 is MGHDK and CDR2 is SYGVNS in the germline V gene. CDR3 length: 11 residues. CDR3 sequence reads: CASSAKNIQYF. In nucleotides, the CDR3 is TGTGCCAGCAGTGCCAAAAACATTCAGTACTTC.

The chain uses TRBV9 and TRBJ2-5; TRBD2 agrees at 12 bases. This CDR3 spans 17 amino acids. CDR1 and CDR2 from the germline V gene are SGDLS and YYNGEE. Unmatched junction bases numbered 8, after V lost 0 bases and J lost 5 bases. The CDR3 protein is CASSVVPSGGATETQYF. Here the CDR3 DNA reads TGTGCCAGCAGCGTAGTGCCTAGCGGGGGGGCCACGGAGACCCAGTACTTC.

The chain is built from TRBV27 and TRBJ2-1; a weak D match, TRBD1 (6 bases). This CDR3 spans 13 amino acids. Between the trimmed V and J ends, which lost 5 bases and 4 bases, there was a span of 9 bases. Germline values: CDR1 MNHEY, CDR2 SMNVEV (reference sequence). The DNA of the CDR3 is TGTGCCAGCAGTCAGGGGATATACAATGAGCAGTTCTTC. It is translated as CASSQGIYNEQFF.

The rearrangement joins TRBV7-9 to TRBJ2-7; 9 positions match TRBD1. The CDR3 is 15 amino acids. The germline CDR1 and CDR2 sequences are SEHNR and FQNEAQ (reference sequence). V lost 6 bases to trimming and J lost 3 bases; unmatched junction nucleotides: 9. CDR3 in DNA: TGTGCCAGCAGTCCTTGGGGACAGGGAGACTACGAGCAGTACTTC. Its protein product is CASSPWGQGDYEQYF.

This clone was detected once. The chain uses TRBV5-6 and TRBJ1-2, with unresolved D. V was clipped by 5 bases and J by 3 bases, with 14 bases between them. Germline V gene sequence: CDR1 SGHDT, CDR2 YYEEEE. The CDR3 consists of 14 residues. The DNA of the CDR3 is TGTGCCAGCAGGAGTTCCCTTCCACACTATGGCTACACCTTC. Its protein product is CASRSSLPHYGYTF.

This clone was seen only once. The genes are TRBV27 and TRBJ2-7, with TRBD1 matching over 10 bases. The trim removed 4 bases at V and 2 bases at J, leaving 5 bases unmatched. CDR1 MNHEY and CDR2 SMNVEV come from the germline V gene (reference sequence). The CDR3 runs 15 residues. In DNA, the CDR3 is TGTGCCAGCAGTTGGACCGGGACAGGGGCCTACGAGCAGTACTTC. Translation gives CASSWTGTGAYEQYF.